These 27 T cell receptor beta chains were sequenced from one sample in a study of blood T cell repertoires in COVID-19. Sequencing used immunoSEQ multiplex PCR; TCRdb keeps in-frame clones, though not all of them. The sample records 150,000 to 200,000 clones, around 80% being singletons. The sample taken for sequencing was PBMCs or T cells enriched from blood (not recorded which). All receptors come from a man between 45 and 60 years old who had recovered from COVID-19.

This clone was observed a handful of times. The chain uses TRBV4-1 and TRBJ1-2; 8 bases align to TRBD1. The CDR3 extends over 17 amino acids. Germline lookup yields CDR1 MGHRA and CDR2 YSYEKL. V lost 1 base and J lost 2; bases outside the gene matches: 9. CDR3 in amino acids: CASSQGTGPKGNYGYTF. CDR3 nucleotide sequence: TGCGCCAGCAGCCAAGGGACAGGGCCAAAGGGCAACTATGGCTACACCTTC.

The gene calls are TRBV7-9 and TRBJ2-3, with 9 bases matching TRBD1. Germline CDR1 SEHNR, CDR2 FQNEAQ (reference sequence). The J segment lost 4 bases and the V segment lost 1 base, leaving 9 bases of the junction unmatched. This CDR3 is built from 17 residues. The CDR3 bases are TGTGCCAGCAGCTTAGAGGGGACAGGGTTTAGGGCAGATACGCAGTATTTT. Its translation: CASSLEGTGFRADTQYF. Combining the CDR3 with reference TRBV7-9 and TRBJ2-3 gives the whole variable domain DTGVSQNPRHKITKRGQNVTFRCDPISEHNRLYWYRQTLGQGPEFLTYFQNEAQLEKSRLLSDRFSAERPKGSFSTLEIQRTEQGDSAMYLCASSLEGTGFRADTQYFGPGTRLTVL.

This sequence joins TRBV2 and TRBJ1-3; D is possibly TRBD1 (6 bases). Per the germline V gene, CDR1 is SNHLY and CDR2 is FYNNEI. V lost 6 bases and J lost 2, with 11 bases in between. This CDR3 is 14 amino acids long. CDR3 DNA: TGTGCCAGCAGACAGGGCCCCACTGGAAACACCATATATTTT. This translates into CASRQGPTGNTIYF. Supplemented by reference TRBV2 and TRBJ1-3, the full variable domain reads EPEVTQTPSHQVTQMGQEVILRCVPISNHLYFYWYRQILGQKVEFLVSFYNNEISEKSEIFDDQFSVERPDGSNFTLKIRSTKLEDSAMYFCASRQGPTGNTIYFGEGSWLTVV.

In this sample, this clone turned up once. This sequence joins TRBV19 and TRBJ1-2, with a tentative D call TRBD1 (6 bases). V gave up 5 bases and J gave up 12 bases, with 16 bases separating them. Germline values: CDR1 LNHDA, CDR2 SQIVND (reference sequence). The CDR3 has 12 amino acids. CDR3 region: CASSAVPGEHTF. For the CDR3, the DNA is TGTGCCAGTAGTGCCGTACCAGGGGAACACACCTTC.

The chain is built from TRBV6-5 and TRBJ1-1; perhaps TRBD1 as D (6 bases). V was clipped by 6 bases and J by 3 bases, with 14 bases between them. Germline V gives CDR1 MNHEY, CDR2 SVGAGI. The CDR3 totals 14 residues. The CDR3 loop reads CASRPTGGYTEAFF. DNA of the CDR3: TGTGCCAGCAGACCGACAGGCGGGTACACTGAAGCTTTCTTT.

The gene calls are TRBV10-3 and TRBJ2-7, with D uncertain. Trimming took off 0 bases at V and 2 bases at J, with 8 bases between the two ends. There are 14 residues in the CDR3. Germline V gives CDR1 ENHRY, CDR2 SYGVKD. CDR3 residues: CAISESTVTYEQYF. The CDR3 DNA is TGTGCCATCAGTGAGTCTACAGTTACCTACGAGCAGTACTTC.

The chain joins TRBV14 to TRBJ1-3; D possibly corresponds to TRBD1 (5 bases). The CDR3 spans 16 residues. Germline V gene data show CDR1 as SGHDN and CDR2 as FVKESK. V was cut by 3 bases and J by 0 bases, with 12 bases left in between. CDR3 sequence: CASSQANRFSGNTIYF. CDR3 in DNA: TGTGCCAGCAGCCAGGCCAACAGGTTCTCTGGAAACACCATATATTTT. Full variable domain (rest looked up from reference TRBV14 and TRBJ1-3): EAGVTQFPSHSVIEKGQTVTLRCDPISGHDNLYWYRRVMGKEIKFLLHFVKESKQDESGMPNNRFLAERTGGTYSTLKVQPAELEDSGVYFCASSQANRFSGNTIYFGEGSWLTVV.

The gene calls are TRBV11-2 and TRBJ1-1, with D maybe TRBD1 (5 bases). The V end lost 0 bases, the J end lost 10 bases, and 18 bases lay between the germline ends. The CDR3 sequence is 15 residues long. CDR1 is SGHAT and CDR2 is FQNNGV in the germline V gene. The CDR3 here is CASSLDSLSVGGAFF. In nucleotides, the CDR3 is TGTGCCAGCAGCTTAGATTCTTTATCAGTGGGGGGAGCTTTCTTT.

V and J are TRBV6-5 and TRBJ1-2; TRBD1 aligns across 8 bases. The CDR3 contains 11 residues. Trimming at V came to 8 bases and at J to 8 bases, leaving 4 bases not matched to a gene. Germline CDR1 is MNHEY and CDR2 is SVGAGI. CDR3 sequence reads: CASGQGFGYTF. The CDR3 region has the DNA TGTGCCAGCGGACAGGGTTTCGGCTACACCTTC.

The chain links TRBV18 to TRBJ2-6; D ambiguous. With 6 bases removed from V and 1 base from J, the gap between germline ends came to 7 bases. The CDR3 has 14 amino acids. From germline, CDR1 is KGHSH and CDR2 LQKENI. CDR3 sequence (DNA): TGTGCCAGCTCCCTCCTTTCTGGGGCCAACGTCCTGACTTTC. This encodes CASSLLSGANVLTF.

The chain uses TRBV25-1 and TRBJ1-4; 9 bases are a match to TRBD1. The ends lost 4 bases at V and 8 bases at J; junction bases unmatched: 8. This CDR3 region has 15 residues. Germline assignment: CDR1 MGHDK and CDR2 SYGVNS. CDR3 region: CASSATTGGREKLFF. CDR3 bases: TGTGCCAGCAGTGCTACAACAGGGGGCCGCGAAAAACTGTTTTTT.

Details on this clone: One end of the junction is discordant with germline, which a read error may explain. This chain connects TRBV7-9 to TRBJ1-1; TRBD1 is a possible D gene (5 bases). CDR3 length: 13 amino acids. The germline CDR1 and CDR2 sequences are SEHNR and FQNEAQ (reference sequence). CDR3 loop: CASSLGYEPGGIF. The CDR3 region has the DNA TGTGCCAGCAGCTTAGGATACGAGCCCGGGGGAATCTTT.

The chain joins TRBV19 to TRBJ2-5, with 8 bases aligning to TRBD1. CDR1 is LNHDA and CDR2 is SQIVND in the germline V gene (reference sequence). The CDR3 loop spans 15 amino acids. V was clipped by 5 bases and J by 4 bases; unmatched bases: 9. The CDR3 coding sequence is TGTGCCAGTAGTGCCGGGACAGGTAGGAGAGAGACCCAGTACTTC. This sequence encodes CASSAGTGRRETQYF.

The J gene is TRBJ2-3, the V gene TRBV6-6; 10 nucleotides line up with TRBD1. After removal of 5 bases from V and 2 bases from J, the junction contained 7 bases not matched to a gene. CDR1 and CDR2 (germline): MNHNY, SVGAGI (reference sequence). This CDR3 region has 16 residues. CDR3 coding DNA: TGTGCCAGCAGTACCCGGACAGGGGGTACCACAGATACGCAGTATTTT. This sequence encodes CASSTRTGGTTDTQYF.

V is TRBV18 and J is TRBJ1-1; D not resolved. Germline CDR1 KGHSH, CDR2 LQKENI. The CDR3 runs 13 residues. V lost 5 bases, J lost 0 bases, and 7 bases lay in between. CDR3 residues: CASSIDMNTEAFF. Written as DNA, the CDR3 is TGTGCCAGCTCAATAGACATGAACACTGAAGCTTTCTTT.

This rearrangement joins TRBV27 to TRBJ1-2, with unresolved D. The CDR3 contains 17 residues. V dropped 2 bases and J dropped 0 bases, with 16 bases sitting between them. CDR1 and CDR2 from the germline V gene are MNHEY and SMNVEV (reference sequence). The CDR3 nucleotides are TGTGCCAGCAGTTTAAGTCTCGGGGATCTGACTAACTATGGCTACACCTTC. Residues: CASSLSLGDLTNYGYTF.

The chain recombines TRBV3-1 (or the pseudogene TRBV3-2) with TRBJ1-1; D may be TRBD1 (5 bases). This CDR3 contains 11 residues. Germline-derived CDR1 and CDR2 are LGHDT and YNNKEL (reference sequence). V lost 4 bases and J 7 bases, leaving 7 bases between the germline ends. CDR3 protein: CASSRGGEAFF. The CDR3, as DNA: TGTGCCAGCAGCCGGGGGGGTGAAGCTTTCTTT.

The V gene is TRBV3-1 (or the pseudogene TRBV3-2), the J gene TRBJ1-6; D gene ambiguous. The CDR3 runs 17 residues. V shed 3 bases and J shed 0 bases, with 12 bases lying between them. The germline gives CDR1 LGHDT, CDR2 YNNKEL (reference sequence). The CDR3 nucleotides read TGTGCCAGCAGCCAGTACAGCGGAAACTCCTATAATTCACCCCTCCACTTT. Encoded protein: CASSQYSGNSYNSPLHF.

J is TRBJ1-4 and V is TRBV3-1 (or the pseudogene TRBV3-2), with D tentatively TRBD1 (6 bases). Germline values: CDR1 LGHDT, CDR2 YNNKEL (reference sequence). Trimming took 1 base from V and 2 from J, leaving 14 bases between them. The CDR3 spans 17 residues. DNA of the CDR3: TGTGCCAGCAGCCAAGGCGCGGGGGGGCTCACTAATGAAAAACTGTTTTTT. Its translation is CASSQGAGGLTNEKLFF.

This chain connects TRBV10-3 to TRBJ2-3; 9 bases line up with TRBD2. V lost 11 bases and J lost 4; bases outside the gene matches: 10. This CDR3 contains 14 residues. Germline CDR1 and CDR2: ENHRY and SYGVKD. CDR3 in DNA: TGTGCCTCCCGGCGGGGGGGATTGGCAGATACGCAGTATTTT. This encodes CASRRGGLADTQYF.

The gene calls are TRBV5-1 and TRBJ1-3, with D possibly being TRBD1 (6 bases). Trimming took 0 bases from V and 0 from J, leaving 13 bases between them. This CDR3 region has 17 residues. Per the germline V gene, CDR1 is SGHRS and CDR2 is YFSETQ. The CDR3 DNA follows: TGCGCCAGCAGCTTGGAGGGACACGGAGTCTCTGGAAACACCATATATTTT. Protein product: CASSLEGHGVSGNTIYF.

The chain employs TRBV20-1 and TRBJ2-7; 9 nucleotides agree with TRBD1. The length of the CDR3 is 13 residues. The germline V gene encodes CDR1 DFQATT and CDR2 SNEGSKA (reference sequence). V lost 3 bases and J lost 2; bases outside the gene matches: 2. CDR3 residues: CSASHRGPYEQYF. The CDR3 bases are TGCAGTGCTAGTCACAGGGGGCCCTACGAGCAGTACTTC.

The rearrangement links TRBV30 to TRBJ1-5; 7 nucleotides agree with TRBD1. CDR1 and CDR2 (germline): GTSNPN, SVGIG (reference sequence). The length of the CDR3 is 14 residues. V lost 2 bases and J lost 2; bases outside the gene matches: 3. Written as DNA, the CDR3 is TGTGCCTGGAGTACAGGGGTGGGCAATCAGCCCCAGCATTTT. Protein product: CAWSTGVGNQPQHF.

The count of this clone is one. The chain couples TRBV18 to TRBJ1-1, with 11 bases lining up with TRBD1. V lost 4 bases, J lost 4 bases, and 8 bases stayed unmatched. The V gene's germline CDR1 is KGHSH and CDR2 LQKENI. The CDR3 runs 16 residues. The CDR3 protein is CASSRIRTGGGTEAFF. CDR3 nucleotide sequence: TGTGCCAGCTCACGTATTAGGACAGGGGGCGGCACTGAAGCTTTCTTT.

This clone was found once. This rearrangement joins TRBV2 to TRBJ2-3; possible D gene TRBD2, 5 bases. The germline gives CDR1 SNHLY, CDR2 FYNNEI. The CDR3 totals 16 residues. With 6 bases removed from V and 5 bases from J, the gap between germline ends came to 21 bases. The CDR3 loop is CASSLEEGLARDTQYF. The CDR3, as DNA: TGTGCCAGCAGCCTGGAGGAAGGGCTAGCACGAGATACGCAGTATTTT.

The chain links TRBV10-3 to TRBJ2-3; possibly TRBD2 for D (6 bases). V was pared by 0 bases and J by 2 bases, with 9 bases between. This CDR3 has 15 residues. Germline V CDR1 and CDR2: ENHRY, SYGVKD. CDR3 in DNA: TGTGCCATCAGTGAGTCGGAGGGATACACAGATACGCAGTATTTT. Protein sequence: CAISESEGYTDTQYF.

This clone appeared a single time. This chain joins TRBV7-8 and TRBJ1-1; D call uncertain. This CDR3 comprises 15 residues. V was trimmed by 2 bases and J by 5 bases, leaving 15 bases between them. The germline CDR1 and CDR2 sequences are SGHVS and FQNEAQ. The CDR3 coding sequence is TGTGCCAGCAGCTTATTTACCAGGACGGGGACTGAAGCTTTCTTT. Its translation is CASSLFTRTGTEAFF.